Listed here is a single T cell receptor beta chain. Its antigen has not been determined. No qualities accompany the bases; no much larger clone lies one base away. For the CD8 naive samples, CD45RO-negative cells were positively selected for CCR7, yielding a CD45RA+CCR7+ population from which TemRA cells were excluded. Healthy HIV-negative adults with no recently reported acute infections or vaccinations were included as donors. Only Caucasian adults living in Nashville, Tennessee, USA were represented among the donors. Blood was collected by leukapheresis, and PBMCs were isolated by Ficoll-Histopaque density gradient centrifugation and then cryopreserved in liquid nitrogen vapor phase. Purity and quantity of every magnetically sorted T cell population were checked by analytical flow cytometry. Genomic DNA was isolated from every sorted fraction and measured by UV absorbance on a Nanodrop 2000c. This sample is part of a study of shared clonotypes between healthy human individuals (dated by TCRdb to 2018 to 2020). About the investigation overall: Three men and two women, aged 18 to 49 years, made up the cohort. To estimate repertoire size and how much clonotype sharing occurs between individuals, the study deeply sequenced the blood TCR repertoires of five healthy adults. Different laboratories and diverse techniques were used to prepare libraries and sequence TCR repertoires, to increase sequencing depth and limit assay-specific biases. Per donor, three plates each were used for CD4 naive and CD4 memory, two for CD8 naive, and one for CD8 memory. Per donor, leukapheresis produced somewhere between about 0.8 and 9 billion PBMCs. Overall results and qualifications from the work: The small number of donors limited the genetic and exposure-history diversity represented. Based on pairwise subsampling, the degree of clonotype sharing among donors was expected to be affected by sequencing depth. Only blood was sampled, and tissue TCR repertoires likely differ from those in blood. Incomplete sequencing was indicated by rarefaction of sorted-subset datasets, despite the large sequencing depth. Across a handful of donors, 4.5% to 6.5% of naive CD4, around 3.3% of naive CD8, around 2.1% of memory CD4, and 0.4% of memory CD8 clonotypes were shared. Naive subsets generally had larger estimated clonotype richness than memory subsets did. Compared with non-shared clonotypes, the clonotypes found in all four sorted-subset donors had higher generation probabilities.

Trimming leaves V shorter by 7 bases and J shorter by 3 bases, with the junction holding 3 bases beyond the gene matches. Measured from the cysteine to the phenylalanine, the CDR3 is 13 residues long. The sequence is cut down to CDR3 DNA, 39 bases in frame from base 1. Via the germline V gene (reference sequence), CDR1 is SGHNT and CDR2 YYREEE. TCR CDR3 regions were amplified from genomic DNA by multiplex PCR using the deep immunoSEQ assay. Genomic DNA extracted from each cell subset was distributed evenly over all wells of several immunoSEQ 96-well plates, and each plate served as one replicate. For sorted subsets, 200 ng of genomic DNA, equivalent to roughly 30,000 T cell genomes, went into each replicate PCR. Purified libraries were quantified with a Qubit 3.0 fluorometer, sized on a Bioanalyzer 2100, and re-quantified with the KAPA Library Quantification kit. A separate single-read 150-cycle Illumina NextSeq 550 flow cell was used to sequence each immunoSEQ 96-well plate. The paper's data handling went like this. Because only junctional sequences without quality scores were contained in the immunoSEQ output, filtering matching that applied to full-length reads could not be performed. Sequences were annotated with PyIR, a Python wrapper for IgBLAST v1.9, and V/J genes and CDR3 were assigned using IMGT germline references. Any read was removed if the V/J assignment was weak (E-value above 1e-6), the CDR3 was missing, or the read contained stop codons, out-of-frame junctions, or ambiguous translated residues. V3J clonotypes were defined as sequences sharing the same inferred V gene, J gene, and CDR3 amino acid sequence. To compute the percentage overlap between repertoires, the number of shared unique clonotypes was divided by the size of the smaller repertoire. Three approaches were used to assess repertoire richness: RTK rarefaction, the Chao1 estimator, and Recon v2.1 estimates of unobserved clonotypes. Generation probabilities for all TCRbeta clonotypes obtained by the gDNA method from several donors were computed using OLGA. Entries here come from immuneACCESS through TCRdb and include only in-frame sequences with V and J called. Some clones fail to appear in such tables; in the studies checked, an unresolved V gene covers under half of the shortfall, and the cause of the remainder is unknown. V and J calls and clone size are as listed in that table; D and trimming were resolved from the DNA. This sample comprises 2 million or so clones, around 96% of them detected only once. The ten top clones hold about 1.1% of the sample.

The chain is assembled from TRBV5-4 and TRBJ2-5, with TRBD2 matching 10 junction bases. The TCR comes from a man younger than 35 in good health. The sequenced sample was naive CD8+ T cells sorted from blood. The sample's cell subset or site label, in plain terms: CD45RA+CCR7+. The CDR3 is CASASGGEETQYF. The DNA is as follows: TGTGCCAGCGCTAGCGGGGGAGAAGAGACCCAGTACTTC.